The sample holds a few counts of the clone carrying this T cell receptor (beta chain). Its target is unknown. The data stem from a study of blood T cells in healthy people across ages. Then a second PCR, running roughly 7 to 11 cycles, was carried out with a sample-barcoded 5' primer and a J-beta primer mix. TCRdb analysed the 5' RACE reads with MiXCR anew, one entry per CDR3 protein. The sample has roughly 1 million distinct CDR3 sequences, approximately 25% seen once. Germline V gene data show CDR1 as DFQATT and CDR2 as SNEGSKA (reference sequence). The CDR3 runs 11 residues. The V gene lost 4 bases and the J gene lost 2 bases, with 6 bases spanning the gap. Study-wide results and limits: Long-lived and aged donors differed, with more naive CD4+ cells and higher diversity in the long-lived.

Separately, the same data were catalogued under a study of T cells of mothers and their children.

The receptor comes from a girl aged 2 to 10 in good health. The V gene is TRBV20-1, the J gene TRBJ2-7; D unresolved. Material for sequencing was blood. The CDR3 region is CSAKRTYEQYF. The CDR3 coding sequence is TGCAGTGCTAAACGTACCTACGAGCAGTACTTC.